There are a few counts of the clone carrying this T cell receptor beta chain. The data originate from a study of blood T cells in healthy people across ages. Through a sample-barcoded 5' primer and a J-beta primer mix, a second PCR was run for roughly 6 to 12 cycles. Sequencing recovered at least 3 million CDR3-containing paired-end reads from each sample. MiXCR, applied by TCRdb to the 5' RACE reads, yields one record per CDR3 protein. Among fewer than 1.5 million distinct CDR3 sequences listed, approximately 40% were seen once. The CDR3 is made up of 15 amino acids. V was pared by 6 bases and J by 9 bases, with 14 bases of the junction left unmatched.

The source material was blood. The sequence came from a woman between 18 and 30 years old in good health. The V gene is TRBV12-3 or TRBV12-4, the J gene TRBJ2-1; 7 nucleotides align to TRBD2. The CDR3 here is CASSAERAGSGEQFF. CDR3 sequence (DNA): TGTGCCAGCAGCGCCGAGAGAGCGGGGTCCGGTGAGCAGTTCTTC.